The clone carrying this T cell receptor (beta chain) was detected a few times. Its antigen is not known. The germline V gene has CDR1 MNHEY and CDR2 SVGAGI. Losses at the gene ends were 7 bases for V and 8 bases for J; bases not matched to a gene: 12. The CDR3 totals 14 residues. Every TCR beta cDNA library bore unique molecular identifiers. TCRdb independently ran MiXCR on the PCR reads; one entry per CDR3 protein. The table records about 430,000 distinct CDR3 sequences, 39% of them present only once. The data were taken from a study of post-analysis software for immune sequencing data. General study findings and limits: Included in a set of roughly five TRBV segments more frequent in patients than controls were TRBV5-6, TRBV5-1 and TRBV20-1.

J is TRBJ2-7 and V is TRBV6-5, with TRBD1 matching 9 bases. Sequenced material: blood. The sequence was collected from a girl aged 2-10 years with multiple sclerosis. The CDR3 coding sequence is TGTGCCAGCACCTACCCGGGGACAGGGAATAAGCAGTACTTC. Encoded protein: CASTYPGTGNKQYF.